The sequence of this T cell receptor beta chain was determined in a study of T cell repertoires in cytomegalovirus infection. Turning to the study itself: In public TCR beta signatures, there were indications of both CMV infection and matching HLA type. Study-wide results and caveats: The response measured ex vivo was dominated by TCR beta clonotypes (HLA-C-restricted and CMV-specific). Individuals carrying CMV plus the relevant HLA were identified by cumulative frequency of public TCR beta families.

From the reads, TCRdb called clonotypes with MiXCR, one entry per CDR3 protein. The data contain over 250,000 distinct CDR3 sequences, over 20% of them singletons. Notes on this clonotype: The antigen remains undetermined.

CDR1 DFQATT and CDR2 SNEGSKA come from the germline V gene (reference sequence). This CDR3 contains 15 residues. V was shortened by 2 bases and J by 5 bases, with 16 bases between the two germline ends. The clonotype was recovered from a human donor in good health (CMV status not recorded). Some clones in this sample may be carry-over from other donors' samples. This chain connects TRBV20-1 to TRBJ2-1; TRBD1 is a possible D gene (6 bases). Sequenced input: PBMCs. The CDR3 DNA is TGCAGTGCTAGATCCCCTGGCAGGGGCCACAATGAGCAGTTCTTC. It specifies CSARSPGRGHNEQFF.